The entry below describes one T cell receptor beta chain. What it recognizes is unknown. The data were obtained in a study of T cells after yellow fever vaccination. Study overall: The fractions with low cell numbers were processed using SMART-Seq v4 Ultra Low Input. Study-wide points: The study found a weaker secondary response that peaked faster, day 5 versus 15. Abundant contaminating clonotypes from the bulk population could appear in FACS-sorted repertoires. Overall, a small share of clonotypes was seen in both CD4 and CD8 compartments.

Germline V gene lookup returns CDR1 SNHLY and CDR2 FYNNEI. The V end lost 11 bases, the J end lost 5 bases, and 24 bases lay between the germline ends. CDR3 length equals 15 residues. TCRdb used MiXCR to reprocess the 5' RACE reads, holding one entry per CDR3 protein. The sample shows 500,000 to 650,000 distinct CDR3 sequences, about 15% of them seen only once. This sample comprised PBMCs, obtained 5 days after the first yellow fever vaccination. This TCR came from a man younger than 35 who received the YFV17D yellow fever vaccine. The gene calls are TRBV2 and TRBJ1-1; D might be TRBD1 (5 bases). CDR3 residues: CAGGARRGRGTEAFF. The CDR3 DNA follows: TGTGCCGGGGGTGCCCGCCGGGGGAGAGGGACTGAAGCTTTCTTT. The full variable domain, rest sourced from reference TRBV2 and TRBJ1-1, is EPEVTQTPSHQVTQMGQEVILRCVPISNHLYFYWYRQILGQKVEFLVSFYNNEISEKSEIFDDQFSVERPDGSNFTLKIRSTKLEDSAMYFCAGGARRGRGTEAFFGQGTRLTVV.